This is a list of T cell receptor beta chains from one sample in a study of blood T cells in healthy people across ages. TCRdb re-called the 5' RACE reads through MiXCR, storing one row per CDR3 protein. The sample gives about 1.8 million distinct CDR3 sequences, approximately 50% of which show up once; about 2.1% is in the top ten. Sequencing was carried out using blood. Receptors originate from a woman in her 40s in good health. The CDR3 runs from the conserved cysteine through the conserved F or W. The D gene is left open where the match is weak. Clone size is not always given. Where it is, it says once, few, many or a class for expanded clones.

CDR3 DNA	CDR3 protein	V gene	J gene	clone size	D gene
TGCAGTGCTAGAGCTACGGCAGATACGCAGTATTTT	CSARATADTQYF	TRBV20-1	TRBJ2-3	few	.
TGTGCCAGCAGCCAGGGTGTTTACTCTGGGGCCAACGTCCCGACTTTC	CASSQGVYSGANVPTF	TRBV4-2	TRBJ2-6	.	.
TGTGCCAGCACCGCAGGGAGGGAGCCCTTGGATGAGCAGTTCTTC	CASTAGREPLDEQFF	TRBV28	TRBJ2-1	few	TRBD2
TGCAGCGTTGAGCGTATCACTGGGGCCAACGTCCTGACTTTC	CSVERITGANVLTF	TRBV29-1	TRBJ2-6	.	.
TGTGCCAGCGCCCCTTATACAGGGTCCCAAGAGACCCAGTACTTC	CASAPYTGSQETQYF	TRBV2	TRBJ2-5	.	.
TGCGCCAGCAGCTTGGCACAGGGCAATGTGCGGACAGATACGCAGTATTTT	CASSLAQGNVRTDTQYF	TRBV5-1	TRBJ2-3	.	.
TGTGCCATCAGTGATCCGGGGGGGATACTTGGCTACACCTTC	CAISDPGGILGYTF	TRBV10-3	TRBJ1-2	few	.
TGTGCCACCGTAGGACACACATACAATGAGCAGTTCTTC	CATVGHTYNEQFF	TRBV24-1	TRBJ2-1	.	.
TGCGCCAGCAGCTTGCCTCCCGGGGGGGCCTATGGCTACACCTTC	CASSLPPGGAYGYTF	TRBV5-1	TRBJ1-2	.	.
TGTGCCAGCAGCTTTCGGGGGGGGCCCTACGAGCAGTACTTC	CASSFRGGPYEQYF	TRBV7-2	TRBJ2-7	few	TRBD2
TGCAGTGCACGACTGGGGCTAGCCAGAAACATTCAGTACTTC	CSARLGLARNIQYF	TRBV20-1	TRBJ2-4	.	.
TGTGCCAGCAGCTTATCGTCCAGGGTGGGGCAGCCCCAGCATTTT	CASSLSSRVGQPQHF	TRBV7-2	TRBJ1-5	.	.
TGCAGTGCAACCTCTGCACTAGTCACCACAGATACGCAGTATTTT	CSATSALVTTDTQYF	TRBV20-1	TRBJ2-3	.	.
TGTGCCAGCAGTCTCGGACTAGCGGGGATCACAGATACGCAGTATTTT	CASSLGLAGITDTQYF	TRBV2	TRBJ2-3	few	TRBD2
TGTGCCAGCAGCCAACACCGGGACAGCCAAGAGACCCAGTACTTC	CASSQHRDSQETQYF	TRBV4-2	TRBJ2-5	.	TRBD1
TGCGCCAGCAGCTTCCTCTCCGGGACAGGGGGTATGAACACTGAAGCTTTCTTT	CASSFLSGTGGMNTEAFF	TRBV5-1	TRBJ1-1	.	TRBD1
TGCAGTGCCCCGAACCTACACTCCTACAATGAGCAGTTCTTC	CSAPNLHSYNEQFF	TRBV20-1	TRBJ2-1	.	.
TGTGCCAGCAGCCAAGATCTCGCCGCACGGGAGCAGTACTTC	CASSQDLAAREQYF	TRBV4-2	TRBJ2-7	few	.
TGCGCCAGCAGGGAGACTAGATACAATGAGCAGTTCTTC	CASRETRYNEQFF	TRBV10-1	TRBJ2-1	few	.
TGCGCCAGCAGCCAAGATGATAATACAAACTATGGCTACACCTTC	CASSQDDNTNYGYTF	TRBV4-3	TRBJ1-2	.	.
TGTGTCAGCAGCTTTGGGACAGGGTCCTACGAGCAGTACTTC	CVSSFGTGSYEQYF	TRBV5-5	TRBJ2-7	.	TRBD1